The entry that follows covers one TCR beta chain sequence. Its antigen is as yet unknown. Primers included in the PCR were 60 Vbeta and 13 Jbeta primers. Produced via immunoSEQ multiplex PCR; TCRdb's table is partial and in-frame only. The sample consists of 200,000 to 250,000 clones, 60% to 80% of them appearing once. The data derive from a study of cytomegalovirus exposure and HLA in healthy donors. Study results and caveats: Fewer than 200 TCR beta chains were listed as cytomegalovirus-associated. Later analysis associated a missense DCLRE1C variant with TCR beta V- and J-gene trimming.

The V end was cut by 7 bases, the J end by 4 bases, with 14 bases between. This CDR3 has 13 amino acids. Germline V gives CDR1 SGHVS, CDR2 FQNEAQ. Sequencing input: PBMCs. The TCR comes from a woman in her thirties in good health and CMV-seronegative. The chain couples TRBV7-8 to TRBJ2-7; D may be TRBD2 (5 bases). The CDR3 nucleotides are TGTGCCAGCACCAGCCCTGAGGGATACGAGCAGTACTTC. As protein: CASTSPEGYEQYF.